The 14 T cell receptor beta chains below all came from one sample that was sequenced in a study of cytomegalovirus exposure and HLA in healthy donors. Amplification used 60 Vbeta primers and 13 Jbeta primers. Assay: immunoSEQ multiplex PCR; the TCRdb copy retains only in-frame clones and omits some. The sample lists tens of thousands of clones, 77% occurring once. The specimen sequenced was PBMCs. These receptors originate from a man in his forties or fifties in good health and CMV-seropositive.

The gene calls are TRBV5-6 and TRBJ2-3; 10 positions agree with TRBD2. V was clipped by 5 bases and J by 3 bases; unmatched bases: 3. Germline assignment: CDR1 SGHDT and CDR2 YYEEEE. This CDR3 region has 14 residues. Here the CDR3 reads CASSRLAGTDTQYF. CDR3 DNA sequence: TGTGCCAGCAGTCGACTAGCGGGTACAGATACGCAGTATTTT.

The chain has TRBV7-9 and TRBJ1-1, with 8 bases fitting TRBD1. CDR1 and CDR2 (germline): SEHNR, FQNEAQ (reference sequence). The trim removed 4 bases at V and 1 base at J, leaving 5 bases unmatched. The CDR3 is made up of 15 amino acids. The CDR3 loop is CASSSGTGRNTEAFF. CDR3 sequence (DNA): TGTGCCAGCAGCTCCGGGACAGGAAGGAACACTGAAGCTTTCTTT.

The chain employs TRBV7-9 and TRBJ2-7; 7 bases map to TRBD2. Germline loops: CDR1 SEHNR, CDR2 FQNEAQ (reference sequence). V gave up 6 bases and J gave up 6 bases; unmatched junction bases: 5. This CDR3 region has 12 residues. The CDR3 DNA is TGTGCCAGCAGAGCGGGATTCGGCGAGCAGTACTTC. It translates to CASRAGFGEQYF.

In its sample, this clone was seen a few times. The chain uses TRBV2 and TRBJ2-1, with D hard to call. Trimming removed 6 bases at V and 7 bases at J, with 7 bases between. CDR1 is SNHLY, CDR2 FYNNEI, per germline. CDR3 size: 11 residues. The CDR3: CASSSLNEQFF. CDR3 coding DNA: TGTGCCAGCAGCTCCTTAAATGAGCAGTTCTTC.

The rearrangement uses TRBV5-1 and TRBJ1-2; D unresolved. The CDR3 is 13 amino acids. The germline V and J ends were trimmed by 6 bases and 4 bases, with 13 bases remaining between them. Germline V gives CDR1 SGHRS, CDR2 YFSETQ. The CDR3 nucleotides read TGCGCCAGCACCCTGGGAGCAACCTATGGCTACACCTTC. It translates to CASTLGATYGYTF.

The chain is built from TRBV25-1 and TRBJ2-4; 8 positions agree with TRBD1. Germline values: CDR1 MGHDK, CDR2 SYGVNS. The CDR3 runs to 15 residues. V lost 7 bases, J lost 9 bases, and 14 bases stayed unmatched. The CDR3 spells CASTLNRDRRSIQYF. The CDR3 DNA sequence: TGTGCCAGCACCCTCAACCGGGACAGGCGGTCCATTCAGTACTTC.

The chain employs TRBV19 and TRBJ1-1, with D hard to call. Per the germline V gene, CDR1 is LNHDA and CDR2 is SQIVND (reference sequence). V dropped 5 bases and J dropped 8 bases, with 15 bases sitting between them. The CDR3 is made up of 13 amino acids. The CDR3 spells CASSLRTLGEAFF. The CDR3 DNA reads as TGTGCCAGTAGTCTCCGGACTCTAGGAGAAGCTTTCTTT.

This clone showed up just once. The chain recombines TRBV9 with TRBJ2-3; maybe TRBD2 (6 bases). The CDR3 spans 15 residues. V was clipped by 0 bases and J by 1 base, with 9 bases between them. Germline V CDR1 and CDR2: SGDLS, YYNGEE. The CDR3 DNA follows: TGTGCCAGCAGCGTAGTAGGGGAGGGCACAGATACGCAGTATTTT. Translated: CASSVVGEGTDTQYF.

This rearrangement joins TRBV5-1 to TRBJ2-1; tentative D call: TRBD2 (6 bases). The V gene's germline CDR1 is SGHRS and CDR2 YFSETQ. V was pared by 5 bases and J by 7 bases, with 19 bases between. This CDR3 has 15 residues. DNA for the CDR3: TGCGCCAGCAGTCGGGTGGGGACTCCCGCTAATGAGCAGTTCTTC. Protein product: CASSRVGTPANEQFF.

CDR3 in DNA: TGTGCCAGCAGCTTAGCTGGGACAGGGGGCCTCGTCACTGAAGCTTTCTTT. This encodes CASSLAGTGGLVTEAFF. The rearrangement uses TRBV7-9 and TRBJ1-1, with 12 bases fitting TRBD1. CDR1 is SEHNR and CDR2 is FQNEAQ in the germline V gene (reference sequence). CDR3 length: 17 amino acids. With 0 bases clipped from V and 4 bases from J, the junction kept 6 bases outside the gene matches.

The chain has TRBV18 and TRBJ2-5, with 10 nucleotides matching TRBD1. Trimming cost V 2 bases and J 5 bases; bases outside gene matches: 5. The CDR3 is 15 amino acids. Germline V lookup: CDR1 KGHSH, CDR2 LQKENI. Written as DNA, the CDR3 is TGTGCCAGCTCACCAACGACAGGGGGCCGGGAGACCCAGTACTTC. Its protein product is CASSPTTGGRETQYF.

This chain connects TRBV7-2 to TRBJ2-7; 11 nucleotides line up with TRBD1. J lost 4 bases, V lost 0 bases, and 2 bases had no gene match. The CDR3 covers 15 residues. Germline V lookup: CDR1 SGHTA, CDR2 FQGNSA. The CDR3 protein is CASSLAGQGGYEQYF. The CDR3 DNA reads as TGTGCCAGCAGCTTAGCGGGACAGGGGGGTTACGAGCAGTACTTC.

The CDR3 bases are TGTGCCAGCAGTTTAAGTTGGGCAGGCGGGAGTTACGAGCAGTACTTC. Protein product: CASSLSWAGGSYEQYF. The chain joins TRBV27 to TRBJ2-7; 7 bases fit TRBD2. V shed 2 bases, J shed 4 bases, and the junction held 11 bases outside the gene matches. This CDR3 is 16 amino acids long. The germline CDR1 and CDR2 sequences are MNHEY and SMNVEV (reference sequence).

This clone was observed a single time. The chain uses TRBV27 and TRBJ2-3, with 8 bases identical to TRBD2. The J segment lost 4 bases and the V segment lost 3 bases, leaving 6 bases of the junction unmatched. The CDR3 consists of 15 residues. The V gene's germline CDR1 is MNHEY and CDR2 SMNVEV (reference sequence). The CDR3 DNA reads TGTGCCAGCAGTTTGTGGCTAGCGGGTTCAGATACGCAGTATTTT. Its translation: CASSLWLAGSDTQYF.